What follows are 11 T cell receptor beta chains derived from one specimen sequenced in a study of blood T cell repertoires in COVID-19. The method was immunoSEQ multiplex PCR; TCRdb's version includes in-frame clones alone and lacks a portion of them. Of around 250,000 clones detected, around nine tenths appear once; the ten largest clones hold about 10%. The sequenced material came from peripheral blood. These receptors originate from a middle-aged man with active or convalescent COVID-19.

This clone was detected only a few times. The rearrangement links TRBV27 to TRBJ1-5, with 8 nucleotides matching TRBD1. Germline V gives CDR1 MNHEY, CDR2 SMNVEV (reference sequence). CDR3 length: 16 amino acids. V gave up 5 bases and J gave up 3 bases; unmatched junction bases: 9. The CDR3 spells CASSPQTGVLNQPQHF. The DNA of the CDR3 is TGTGCCAGCAGTCCGCAGACAGGGGTTCTCAATCAGCCCCAGCATTTT.

The chain combines TRBV19 with TRBJ1-5, with 8 bases identical to TRBD1. V was clipped by 1 base and J by 7 bases; unmatched bases: 12. Germline V gene data show CDR1 as LNHDA and CDR2 as SQIVND (reference sequence). The CDR3 runs to 17 residues. For the CDR3, the DNA is TGTGCCAGTAGTATAGTCCCGGGACAGGCCGCGGGGCAGCCCCAGCATTTT. This sequence encodes CASSIVPGQAAGQPQHF.

This clone was observed a few times. The V gene is TRBV18, the J gene TRBJ1-1; D unclear. This CDR3 is 13 amino acids long. The V gene's germline CDR1 is KGHSH and CDR2 LQKENI. Trimming left V 6 bases short and J 1 base short, with 9 bases between. The CDR3: CASSPQANTEAFF. The CDR3 DNA is TGTGCCAGCTCGCCTCAGGCGAACACTGAAGCTTTCTTT.

The chain links TRBV7-6 to TRBJ2-7, with 12 bases that match TRBD1. In germline, CDR1 is SGHVS, CDR2 FNYEAQ. This CDR3 spans 16 amino acids. Trimming removed 3 bases from V and 4 bases from J; junction bases left unmatched: 7. The CDR3 region has the DNA TGTGCCAGCAGCTTGGCGGGACAGGGGGCCGGTTACGAGCAGTACTTC. Translating it yields CASSLAGQGAGYEQYF. Full variable domain (outside the CDR3, taken from reference TRBV7-6 and TRBJ2-7): GAGVSQSPRYKVTKRGQDVALRCDPISGHVSLYWYRQALGQGPEFLTYFNYEAQQDKSGLPNDRFSAERPEGSISTLTIQRTEQRDSAMYRCASSLAGQGAGYEQYFGPGTRLTVT.

The chain carries TRBV7-9 and TRBJ2-7, with a possible D match to TRBD1 (5 bases). The CDR3 runs 13 residues. CDR1 and CDR2 (germline): SEHNR, FQNEAQ (reference sequence). V lost 0 bases and J lost 5, with 8 bases in between. The CDR3 spells CASSLAVGHEQYF. The CDR3 DNA follows: TGTGCCAGCAGCTTAGCGGTGGGGCACGAGCAGTACTTC.

The rearrangement joins TRBV2 to TRBJ2-1; 7 positions agree with TRBD2. V dropped 2 bases and J dropped 9; count of bases not matched to a gene: 4. The CDR3 sequence is 13 residues long. CDR1 is SNHLY and CDR2 is FYNNEI in the germline V gene. The CDR3 spells CASSELGGGEQFF. CDR3 coding DNA: TGTGCCAGCAGTGAATTGGGGGGGGGTGAGCAGTTCTTC. The full variable domain, with the rest looked up from reference TRBV2 and TRBJ2-1, is EPEVTQTPSHQVTQMGQEVILRCVPISNHLYFYWYRQILGQKVEFLVSFYNNEISEKSEIFDDQFSVERPDGSNFTLKIRSTKLEDSAMYFCASSELGGGEQFFGPGTRLTVL.

This clone has a single count. The chain links TRBV11-2 to TRBJ2-7; TRBD2 is a possible D gene (5 bases). Trimming removed 5 bases at V and 0 bases at J, with 8 bases between. Germline CDR1 is SGHAT and CDR2 is FQNNGV. The CDR3 has 13 residues. The CDR3 loop is CASSLGDSYEQYF. CDR3 bases: TGTGCCAGCAGCCTCGGGGACTCCTACGAGCAGTACTTC.

This chain connects TRBV29-1 to TRBJ1-2; tentatively, D is TRBD1 (5 bases). Germline V gene lookup returns CDR1 SQVTM and CDR2 ANQGSEA. Trimming removed 8 bases from V and 4 bases from J, with 14 bases in between. The CDR3 loop spans 12 amino acids. CDR3 in DNA: TGCAGCTATGTTGGGGGGAGCTATGGCTACACCTTC. This encodes CSYVGGSYGYTF. The entire variable domain, with the rest obtained from reference TRBV29-1 and TRBJ1-2, is as follows: SAVISQKPSRDICQRGTSLTIQCQVDSQVTMMFWYRQQPGQSLTLIATANQGSEATYESGFVIDKFPISRPNLTFSTLTVSNMSPEDSSIYLCSYVGGSYGYTFGSGTRLTVV.

This chain links TRBV5-1 with TRBJ2-7; D is possibly TRBD2 (6 bases). The germline CDR1 and CDR2 sequences are SGHRS and YFSETQ. Trimming pared 4 bases from V and 2 bases from J, leaving 13 bases between. The CDR3 contains 14 residues. CDR3: CASSPGTPTYEQYF. The CDR3 DNA sequence: TGCGCCAGCAGCCCCGGGACTCCCACCTACGAGCAGTACTTC. Looking up the rest from reference TRBV5-1 and TRBJ2-7 gives the full variable domain: KAGVTQTPRYLIKTRGQQVTLSCSPISGHRSVSWYQQTPGQGLQFLFEYFSETQRNKGNFPGRFSGRQFSNSRSEMNVSTLELGDSALYLCASSPGTPTYEQYFGPGTRLTVT.

This chain joins TRBV11-2 and TRBJ2-1; 8 positions agree with TRBD2. Germline V gene sequence: CDR1 SGHAT, CDR2 FQNNGV. There are 15 residues in the CDR3. V was pared by 5 bases and J by 4 bases, with 7 bases of the junction left unmatched. The CDR3 reads CASSPRLAKYNEQFF. CDR3 in DNA: TGTGCCAGCAGCCCAAGACTAGCGAAGTACAATGAGCAGTTCTTC.

The rearrangement joins TRBV5-4 to TRBJ2-5; weak D call: TRBD2 (7 bases). Per germline, CDR1 SGHNT and CDR2 YYREEE (reference sequence). This CDR3 is 14 amino acids long. V lost 4 bases, J lost 5 bases, and 15 bases lay in between. The CDR3 sequence: CASSTTGGLETQYF. Written as DNA, the CDR3 is TGTGCCAGCAGCACAACCGGGGGGCTGGAGACCCAGTACTTC.